This record concerns one TCR beta chain sequence. What it binds is unknown. This sample was included in a study of cytomegalovirus exposure and HLA in healthy donors. PCR employed 60 Vbeta and 13 Jbeta primers. The repertoire was sequenced with immunoSEQ multiplex PCR; TCRdb's copy has only in-frame clones and lacks some. The sample lists 110,000 to 150,000 clones, around 80% seen once, with under 2.5% in the top ten. Study-wide points: CMV serostatus was the sole immune exposure information available.

The V end was cut by 6 bases, the J end by 4 bases, with 18 bases between. The germline gives CDR1 MNHEY, CDR2 SMNVEV (reference sequence). The CDR3 consists of 15 residues. Source material: PBMCs. The J gene is TRBJ2-5, the V gene TRBV27; the D gene is possibly TRBD2 (5 bases). The clonotype was recovered from a man aged 30 to 39 in good health and CMV-seronegative. The CDR3 DNA follows: TGTGCCAGCAGCTTACGGTCTAGCCGGGGAGAGACCCAGTACTTC. Encoded protein: CASSLRSSRGETQYF.